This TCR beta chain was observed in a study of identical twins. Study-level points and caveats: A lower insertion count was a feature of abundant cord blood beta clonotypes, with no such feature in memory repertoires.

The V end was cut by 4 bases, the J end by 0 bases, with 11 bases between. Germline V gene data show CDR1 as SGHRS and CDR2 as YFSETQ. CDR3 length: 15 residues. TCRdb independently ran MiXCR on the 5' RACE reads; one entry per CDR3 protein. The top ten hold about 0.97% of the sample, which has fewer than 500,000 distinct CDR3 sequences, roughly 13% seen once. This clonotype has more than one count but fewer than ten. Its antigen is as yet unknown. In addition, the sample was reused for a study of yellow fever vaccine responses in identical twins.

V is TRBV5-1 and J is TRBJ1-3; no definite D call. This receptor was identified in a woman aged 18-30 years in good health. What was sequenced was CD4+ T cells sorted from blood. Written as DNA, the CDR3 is TGCGCCAGCAGCGGAGGGAATAGCTCTGGAAACACCATATATTTT. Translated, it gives CASSGGNSSGNTIYF.